A single T cell receptor beta chain is shown here with its context. What it binds is unknown. The data belong to a study of cytomegalovirus exposure and HLA in healthy donors. Overall study findings and caveats: Most sequenced TCRs were rare (though some public TCRs occurred in many donors). V- and J-gene trimming in TCR beta was tied to a missense DCLRE1C variant by an analysis performed later. The only immune exposure information that was available was CMV serostatus.

A multiplex PCR was run with 60 Vbeta primers and 13 Jbeta primers. TCRdb keeps only in-frame clones here, not all; method: immunoSEQ multiplex PCR. In all, the sample yields about 99,000 clones. Germline V gene lookup returns CDR1 GTSNPN and CDR2 SVGIG (reference sequence). Between the trimmed V and J ends, which lost 0 bases and 8 bases, there was a span of 17 bases. This CDR3 contains 15 residues. The clonotype was recovered from a man in his forties in good health and CMV-seronegative. This sequence joins TRBV30 and TRBJ2-1; the D gene is possibly TRBD1 (5 bases). What was sequenced was PBMCs. The CDR3 reads CAWSVRLGVHDEQFF. CDR3 bases: TGTGCCTGGAGTGTAAGGCTAGGGGTCCACGATGAGCAGTTCTTC.